The rows below give T cell receptor beta chains drawn from one sample of a study of Ad26.COV2.S vaccination and SARS-CoV-2 variants. Measured with immunoSEQ multiplex PCR; TCRdb has only the in-frame clones, and not every one. This table holds over 250,000 clones, about 89% found once. The source material was peripheral blood, sampled in a trial of Ad26.COV2.S vaccine versus placebo. Every receptor here comes from a person aged 18-60 years who received the Ad26.COV2.S COVID-19 vaccine or a placebo. Both conserved end residues are part of each CDR3. D genes are given only for firm matches. Clone sizes are given selectively: once, few, many, or a class where the clone is expanded.

clone_size,j_call,cdr3_length,d_call,v_call,cdr3_aa,cdr3_nt
NA,TRBJ2-7,11,NA,TRBV5-1,CASSNYYEQYF,TGCGCCAGCAGCAATTACTACGAGCAGTACTTC
NA,TRBJ1-1,15,TRBD1,TRBV2,CASSVDRGANTEAFF,TGTGCCAGCAGTGTCGACAGGGGCGCGAACACTGAAGCTTTCTTT
NA,TRBJ2-3,15,NA,TRBV5-5,CASSLGGLNRDTQYF,TGTGCCAGCAGCTTGGGGGGACTCAACCGGGATACGCAGTATTTT
NA,TRBJ1-2,15,NA,TRBV7-9,CASSSPQSGSFGYTF,TGTGCCAGCAGCTCTCCCCAGTCCGGGTCCTTCGGCTACACCTTC
NA,TRBJ2-2,15,NA,TRBV7-9,CASSLDSTNTGELFF,TGTGCCAGCAGCTTGGACAGTACTAACACCGGGGAGCTGTTTTTT
NA,TRBJ2-3,15,NA,TRBV7-9,CASSSGTTSTDTQYF,TGTGCCAGCAGCTCCGGGACGACCAGCACAGATACGCAGTATTTT
NA,TRBJ2-7,14,NA,TRBV5-1,CASSLDGSSYEQYF,TGCGCCAGCAGCCTCGACGGCAGCTCCTACGAGCAGTACTTC
NA,TRBJ1-5,16,TRBD1,TRBV27,CASRGQGRYSNQPQHF,TGTGCCAGTAGAGGACAGGGACGATATAGCAATCAGCCCCAGCATTTT
once,TRBJ2-7,14,NA,TRBV16,CASSQSPQGYEQYF,TGTGCCAGCAGCCAATCGCCCCAGGGCTACGAGCAGTACTTC
NA,TRBJ2-2,17,TRBD2,TRBV24-1,CATSDSSSGGAFGELFF,TGTGCCACCAGTGATTCCTCTAGCGGGGGGGCCTTCGGGGAGCTGTTTTTT
few,TRBJ2-3,18,TRBD2,TRBV11-3,CASSLGAGGPLVTDTQYF,TGTGCCAGCAGCTTAGGAGCGGGGGGGCCCCTTGTGACAGATACGCAGTATTTT
NA,TRBJ2-5,11,NA,TRBV20-1,CSASAPETQYF,TGCAGTGCTAGTGCTCCAGAGACCCAGTACTTC
NA,TRBJ1-2,14,NA,TRBV11-2,CASRGTVSNYGYTF,TGTGCCAGCAGGGGGACCGTTTCTAACTATGGCTACACCTTC
NA,TRBJ2-3,16,TRBD2,TRBV10-3,CAISESTSGSIDTQYF,TGTGCCATCAGTGAGTCAACTAGCGGGAGTATAGATACGCAGTATTTT
NA,TRBJ1-3,15,NA,TRBV4-3,CASRASAVAGNTIYF,TGCGCCAGCAGGGCCTCGGCAGTAGCTGGAAACACCATATATTTT
NA,TRBJ2-1,15,NA,TRBV5-1,CASSIAGVIDNEQFF,TGCGCCAGCAGCATCGCAGGGGTAATTGACAATGAGCAGTTCTTC
few,TRBJ2-3,16,TRBD2,TRBV10-3,CASRPSSGGSTDTQYF,TGTGCCAGCCGTCCAAGTAGCGGGGGCAGCACAGATACGCAGTATTTT
NA,TRBJ1-2,15,NA,TRBV6-5,CASIRGIGTNYGYTF,TGTGCCAGCATACGGGGCATCGGCACGAACTATGGCTACACCTTC
NA,TRBJ2-5,13,NA,TRBV18,CASSPDLGETQYF,TGTGCCAGCTCCCCCGATCTGGGAGAGACCCAGTACTTC
NA,TRBJ1-2,13,NA,TRBV2,CASSEGPDYGYTF,TGTGCCAGCAGTGAGGGGCCAGACTATGGCTACACCTTC
NA,TRBJ1-1,17,NA,TRBV5-4,CASSLAVMGMMNTEAFF,TGTGCCAGCAGCTTGGCGGTCATGGGGATGATGAACACTGAAGCTTTCTTT
few,TRBJ2-2,14,NA,TRBV2,CASSETLVAGELFF,TGTGCCAGCAGTGAGACCCTAGTCGCCGGGGAGCTGTTTTTT
few,TRBJ1-3,17,TRBD1,TRBV13,CASSLGQGRFSGNTIYF,TGTGCCAGCAGCTTGGGACAGGGAAGGTTCTCTGGAAACACCATATATTTT
NA,TRBJ1-4,15,NA,TRBV19,CASKGTGVTNEKLFF,TGTGCCAGTAAGGGGACGGGTGTAACTAATGAAAAACTGTTTTTT
NA,TRBJ1-1,15,NA,TRBV7-2,CASSLALAGAIEAFF,TGTGCCAGCAGCTTAGCGCTCGCAGGGGCCATTGAAGCTTTCTTT
NA,TRBJ2-2,12,NA,TRBV7-3,CASSWDGGELFF,TGTGCCAGCAGTTGGGACGGCGGGGAGCTGTTTTTT
NA,TRBJ1-2,14,NA,TRBV6-2/TRBV6-3,CASSSPGPWDGYTF,TGTGCCAGCAGTTCTCCGGGGCCCTGGGATGGCTACACCTTC
NA,TRBJ1-2,16,NA,TRBV4-3,CASSQEGGSHNYGYTF,TGCGCCAGCAGCCAAGAGGGAGGAAGTCATAACTATGGCTACACCTTC